Following are 25 T cell receptor beta chains from one sample sequenced in a study of cytomegalovirus exposure and HLA in healthy donors. This PCR relied on a set of 60 Vbeta primers and 13 Jbeta primers. Sequencing used immunoSEQ multiplex PCR; TCRdb keeps in-frame clones, though not all of them. The sample holds roughly 100,000 clones, around 73% seen once. Source material: PBMCs. These receptors originate from an older woman in good health and CMV-seronegative.

This rearrangement joins TRBV9 to TRBJ2-7; 8 bases align to TRBD2. This CDR3 is 15 amino acids long. CDR1 is SGDLS, CDR2 YYNGEE, per germline. The J segment lost 4 bases and the V segment lost 3 bases, leaving 9 bases of the junction unmatched. Here the CDR3 DNA reads TGTGCCAGCAGCGCGAGCGCGGGACTAGTGTACGAGCAGTACTTC. It translates to CASSASAGLVYEQYF.

This clone was recorded a few times. V is TRBV7-9 and J is TRBJ2-5; D gene ambiguous. CDR1 is SEHNR, CDR2 FQNEAQ, per germline (reference sequence). V lost 1 base and J lost 2, with 5 bases in between. The CDR3 sequence is 13 residues long. The DNA for the CDR3 is TGTGCCAGCAGCTTAGACTATCAAGAGACCCAGTACTTC. It specifies CASSLDYQETQYF.

The chain employs TRBV6-5 and TRBJ2-5; 9 positions match TRBD2. V lost 0 bases, J lost 5 bases, and 7 bases stayed unmatched. The CDR3 is 16 amino acids. Per germline, CDR1 MNHEY and CDR2 SVGAGI. This chain's CDR3 is CASSYSGAGGWETQYF. The CDR3 DNA sequence: TGTGCCAGCAGTTACTCGGGAGCGGGAGGTTGGGAGACCCAGTACTTC.

The V gene is TRBV29-1, the J gene TRBJ1-1, with TRBD1 matching over 8 bases. The length of the CDR3 is 12 residues. V trimming: 6 bases; J trimming: 11 bases; junction bases outside the gene matches: 11. Germline assignment: CDR1 SQVTM and CDR2 ANQGSEA. The CDR3 nucleotides read TGCAGCGTCGTCCCGGGACAGGTTAGCGCTTTCTTT. Amino acid sequence: CSVVPGQVSAFF.

The V call is TRBV7-6, the J call TRBJ2-2; the match to TRBD1 covers 8 bases. V shed 2 bases, J shed 6 bases, and the junction held 5 bases outside the gene matches. This CDR3 comprises 15 residues. Germline V gene sequence: CDR1 SGHVS, CDR2 FNYEAQ. In DNA form, the CDR3 reads TGTGCCAGCAGCTTACTTACAGGGGGATCCGGGGAGCTGTTTTTT. Its translation: CASSLLTGGSGELFF.

The gene calls are TRBV7-2 and TRBJ1-2; 9 nucleotides match TRBD1. The ends lost 5 bases at V and 1 base at J; junction bases unmatched: 5. This CDR3 comprises 15 residues. Germline lookup yields CDR1 SGHTA and CDR2 FQGNSA. The CDR3 region is CASSQGQGLNYGYTF. CDR3 nucleotides: TGTGCCAGCAGCCAGGGACAGGGCCTTAACTATGGCTACACCTTC.

The chain employs TRBV5-6 and TRBJ1-2; D perhaps matches TRBD1 (5 bases). The CDR3 is 15 amino acids. Germline-derived CDR1 and CDR2 are SGHDT and YYEEEE. The ends were cut back, 0 bases at V and 0 bases at J, with 9 bases in the middle. DNA of the CDR3: TGTGCCAGCAGCTTGGTGCGGGGGGCTAACTATGGCTACACCTTC. Amino acid sequence: CASSLVRGANYGYTF.

The chain carries TRBV6-5 and TRBJ1-1; 7 bases fit TRBD1. This CDR3 has 15 residues. Germline CDR1 is MNHEY and CDR2 is SVGAGI. V dropped 5 bases and J dropped 2; count of bases not matched to a gene: 8. In nucleotides, the CDR3 is TGTGCCAGCAGTCCTCCCGGGACAGCTAACACTGAAGCTTTCTTT. Translating gives CASSPPGTANTEAFF.

The chain uses TRBV4-3 and TRBJ1-1, with 7 bases lining up with TRBD1. V lost 2 bases to trimming and J lost 11 bases; unmatched junction nucleotides: 8. This CDR3 region has 13 residues. Germline V gene sequence: CDR1 LGHNA, CDR2 YSLEER. This CDR3 reads CASSQTEVRGAFF. CDR3 coding DNA: TGCGCCAGCAGCCAAACGGAGGTCAGGGGGGCTTTCTTT.

This clone was counted a few times. The V and J genes are TRBV13 and TRBJ2-1; 7 bases align to TRBD2. The CDR3 has 18 amino acids. After removal of 4 bases from V and 5 bases from J, the junction contained 17 bases not matched to a gene. Germline CDR1 PRHDT, CDR2 FYEKMQ (reference sequence). CDR3 amino acids: CASSSFARTRTIHNEQFF. The CDR3, as DNA: TGTGCCAGCAGCTCTTTTGCTAGGACTAGGACTATACACAATGAGCAGTTCTTC.

The chain joins TRBV5-4 to TRBJ1-2; D uncertain. The germline V and J ends were trimmed by 4 bases and 4 bases, with 11 bases remaining between them. The CDR3 runs to 13 residues. CDR1 SGHNT and CDR2 YYREEE come from the germline V gene (reference sequence). CDR3 bases: TGTGCCAGCAGCAACGAAGGGAGCTATGGCTACACCTTC. Residues: CASSNEGSYGYTF.

This chain connects TRBV4-1 to TRBJ1-2; 7 nucleotides align to TRBD1. With 0 bases clipped from V and 4 bases from J, the junction kept 5 bases outside the gene matches. Germline loops: CDR1 MGHRA, CDR2 YSYEKL. The CDR3 is 15 residues long. The CDR3 loop is CASSQDPGQIYGYTF. The CDR3 bases are TGCGCCAGCAGCCAAGACCCGGGACAGATCTATGGCTACACCTTC.

V gene TRBV7-9 combines with J gene TRBJ1-2; 8 nucleotides agree with TRBD1. This CDR3 has 15 residues. Germline V gene sequence: CDR1 SEHNR, CDR2 FQNEAQ (reference sequence). Trimming removed 7 bases from V and 4 bases from J; junction bases left unmatched: 11. CDR3 region: CASTGGQGKFYGYTF. The CDR3 bases are TGTGCCAGCACCGGCGGACAGGGAAAGTTCTATGGCTACACCTTC.

The rearrangement links TRBV25-1 to TRBJ1-6; TRBD1 might be the D (5 bases). Germline V lookup: CDR1 MGHDK, CDR2 SYGVNS. Trimming took off 7 bases at V and 12 bases at J, with 16 bases between the two ends. The CDR3 loop spans 13 amino acids. The CDR3: CASNGGARGPLHF. The CDR3 bases are TGTGCCAGCAACGGTGGGGCAAGGGGACCCCTCCACTTT.

The rearrangement uses TRBV2 and TRBJ1-1; tentatively, D is TRBD1 (5 bases). Germline-derived CDR1 and CDR2 are SNHLY and FYNNEI. V was cut by 6 bases and J by 8 bases, with 7 bases left in between. The CDR3 is made up of 10 amino acids. The chain's CDR3 is CASRSGEAFF. The CDR3 region has the DNA TGTGCCAGCAGATCAGGGGAAGCTTTCTTT. The whole variable domain, remainder taken from reference TRBV2 and TRBJ1-1, is EPEVTQTPSHQVTQMGQEVILRCVPISNHLYFYWYRQILGQKVEFLVSFYNNEISEKSEIFDDQFSVERPDGSNFTLKIRSTKLEDSAMYFCASRSGEAFFGQGTRLTVV.

The gene calls are TRBV7-8 and TRBJ1-6; tentative D call: TRBD1 (6 bases). This CDR3 is built from 15 residues. The V and J ends lost 1 base and 10 bases respectively, with 14 bases between them. Germline CDR1 and CDR2: SGHVS and FQNEAQ. The CDR3 here is CASSLVGAGVSPLHF. CDR3 nucleotide sequence: TGTGCCAGCAGCTTAGTAGGGGCAGGGGTCTCACCCCTCCACTTT.

A few counts support this clone. The chain recombines TRBV7-2 with TRBJ2-1; no clear D gene. From germline, CDR1 is SGHTA and CDR2 FQGNSA. This CDR3 is built from 15 residues. Trimming took 1 base from V and 8 from J, leaving 15 bases between them. CDR3 bases: TGTGCCAGCAGCTTAGTCCCTTCCGAGGCAGATGAGCAGTTCTTC. This codes for CASSLVPSEADEQFF.

V is TRBV30 and J is TRBJ2-3, with D possibly being TRBD2 (6 bases). Trimming pared 0 bases from V and 3 bases from J, leaving 13 bases between. Germline V gene sequence: CDR1 GTSNPN, CDR2 SVGIG (reference sequence). The length of the CDR3 is 15 residues. This CDR3 is CAWSVGLARTDTQYF. The CDR3 nucleotides are TGTGCCTGGAGTGTGGGTCTAGCGAGGACAGATACGCAGTATTTT.

The V and J genes are TRBV28 and TRBJ1-6; possible D gene TRBD1, 6 bases. V was clipped by 5 bases and J by 12 bases, with 17 bases between them. The CDR3 totals 14 residues. From germline, CDR1 is MDHEN and CDR2 SYDVKM. Here the CDR3 reads CASSDLGRGEPLHF. As DNA, the CDR3 is TGTGCCAGCAGTGACTTAGGCAGGGGTGAACCCCTCCACTTT.

V usage is TRBV4-1 and J usage is TRBJ2-1, with 7 nucleotides matching TRBD1. The CDR3 extends over 16 amino acids. Trimming removed 2 bases from V and 3 bases from J; junction bases left unmatched: 7. Per germline, CDR1 MGHRA and CDR2 YSYEKL. CDR3 nucleotide sequence: TGCGCCAGCAGCCAACCGACAGGGAGAAACTACAATGAGCAGTTCTTC. As protein: CASSQPTGRNYNEQFF.

This chain joins TRBV2 and TRBJ2-7; D is unclear. Germline V gene lookup returns CDR1 SNHLY and CDR2 FYNNEI. V was cut by 6 bases and J by 4 bases, with 7 bases left in between. The CDR3 covers 11 residues. The CDR3 nucleotides read TGTGCCAGCAGGTTCAGTTACGAGCAGTACTTC. Residues: CASRFSYEQYF.

V gene TRBV6-1 combines with J gene TRBJ2-5; 7 positions match TRBD1. In germline, CDR1 is MNHNS, CDR2 SASEGT. This CDR3 has 17 amino acids. V lost 1 base to trimming and J lost 7 bases; unmatched junction nucleotides: 15. This chain's CDR3 is CASSEGTARGNFGTQYF. Here the CDR3 DNA reads TGTGCCAGCAGTGAAGGGACAGCCAGGGGGAATTTCGGGACCCAGTACTTC.

The chain employs TRBV28 and TRBJ2-7, with TRBD1 matching over 7 bases. Trimming cost V 6 bases and J 1 base; bases outside gene matches: 9. This CDR3 comprises 15 residues. CDR1 MDHEN and CDR2 SYDVKM come from the germline V gene. The CDR3 bases are TGTGCCAGCAGCCCAGGGGGTCACCCTTCCTACGAGCAGTACTTC. Translated, it gives CASSPGGHPSYEQYF.

The J gene is TRBJ2-2, the V gene TRBV7-2; 7 nucleotides align to TRBD1. Germline loops: CDR1 SGHTA, CDR2 FQGNSA. The junction had 3 bases not matched to a gene; V was cut back by 5 bases and J by 0 bases. This CDR3 is 15 amino acids long. The CDR3 DNA follows: TGTGCCAGCAGCCTAGGGGGCTCGAACACCGGGGAGCTGTTTTTT. Its translation is CASSLGGSNTGELFF.

The chain has TRBV29-1 and TRBJ1-1, with D possibly being TRBD1 (6 bases). Germline-derived CDR1 and CDR2 are SQVTM and ANQGSEA. The V end was cut by 7 bases, the J end by 2 bases, with 14 bases between. This CDR3 has 13 amino acids. The CDR3, as DNA: TGCAGCGCAGGACAACAGGGTAACACTGAAGCTTTCTTT. This codes for CSAGQQGNTEAFF.